Each of the 23 T cell receptor beta chains below was sequenced from the same sample in a study of beta chain features in type 1 diabetes. Sequenced material consisted of expressed TCRB transcripts (all of the isolated RNA was reverse transcribed). Assay: immunoSEQ multiplex PCR; the TCRdb copy retains only in-frame clones and omits some. This sample has 300,000 to 400,000 clones; 6.5% to 10% occur once, and the top ten carry more than 0.4%. The sequencing input was central memory CD4+ T cells from blood. The receptor set was obtained from a woman younger than 35 in good health.

The rearrangement joins TRBV28 to TRBJ2-1, with TRBD2 matching 13 bases. After removal of 1 base from V and 9 bases from J, the junction contained 6 bases not matched to a gene. Germline V gene lookup returns CDR1 MDHEN and CDR2 SYDVKM. This CDR3 has 16 amino acids. CDR3 loop: CASSLYRTSGSVEQFF. The DNA of the CDR3 is TGTGCCAGCAGTTTATACCGGACTAGCGGGAGTGTTGAGCAGTTCTTC. The full variable domain, with the rest looked up from reference TRBV28 and TRBJ2-1, is DVKVTQSSRYLVKRTGEKVFLECVQDMDHENMFWYRQDPGLGLRLIYFSYDVKMKEKGDIPEGYSVSREKKERFSLILESASTNQTSMYLCASSLYRTSGSVEQFFGPGTRLTVL.

V and J are TRBV7-2 and TRBJ1-2; D might be TRBD1 (6 bases). V gave up 4 bases and J gave up 6 bases, with 18 bases separating them. The CDR3 covers 15 residues. The germline V gene has CDR1 SGHTA and CDR2 FQGNSA. This CDR3 is CASSSNSGRGHGYTF. The CDR3 coding sequence is TGTGCCAGCAGCTCCAACTCTGGCAGGGGTCATGGCTACACCTTC.

This chain links TRBV28 with TRBJ1-5, with D tentatively TRBD1 (6 bases). Germline V lookup: CDR1 MDHEN, CDR2 SYDVKM. The germline V and J ends were trimmed by 6 bases and 2 bases, with 11 bases remaining between them. This CDR3 region has 14 residues. This chain's CDR3 is CASSPWTGNQPQHF. For the CDR3, the DNA is TGTGCCAGCAGCCCCTGGACAGGCAATCAGCCCCAGCATTTT.

This clone was recorded at least ten times. The gene calls are TRBV7-2 and TRBJ2-7; 14 bases are shared with TRBD2. This CDR3 spans 16 amino acids. Germline CDR1 reads SGHTA; CDR2 reads FQGNSA. The V segment lost 5 bases and the J segment 3 bases; nucleotides outside the gene matches: 6. The CDR3 nucleotides are TGTGCCAGCAGCCAGGGACTAGCGGGAGTTGGCTACGAGCAGTACTTC. It encodes CASSQGLAGVGYEQYF.

This chain uses TRBV5-6 with TRBJ2-7; D uncertain. Germline V lookup: CDR1 SGHDT, CDR2 YYEEEE. Trimming removed 2 bases at V and 3 bases at J, with 12 bases between. The CDR3 totals 14 residues. Written as DNA, the CDR3 is TGTGCCAGCAGCTTTGGGTCGAAAAGCTACGAGCAGTACTTC. Translating gives CASSFGSKSYEQYF.

This clone was counted between two and nine times. The chain joins TRBV7-3 to TRBJ2-1, with TRBD2 matching over 7 bases. The V gene's germline CDR1 is SGHTA and CDR2 FQGTGA. The junction had 14 bases not matched to a gene; V was cut back by 5 bases and J by 7 bases. The CDR3 consists of 16 residues. The CDR3 DNA follows: TGTGCCAGCAGCACAACCGGGACTATCCTTCTAAATGAGCAGTTCTTC. Translation: CASSTTGTILLNEQFF.

This clone has more than one count but fewer than ten. The rearrangement joins TRBV7-9 to TRBJ2-3; weak D call: TRBD1 (6 bases). This CDR3 comprises 16 residues. Trimming stripped 5 bases from V and 0 bases from J, with 15 bases between. Germline V gene sequence: CDR1 SEHNR, CDR2 FQNEAQ (reference sequence). The CDR3 reads CASSPGHSLSTDTQYF. CDR3 in DNA: TGTGCCAGCAGCCCGGGACATTCCCTAAGCACAGATACGCAGTATTTT.

This chain connects TRBV9 to TRBJ2-5; 8 bases align to TRBD1. Germline V lookup: CDR1 SGDLS, CDR2 YYNGEE. The CDR3 consists of 16 residues. V lost 3 bases, J lost 4 bases, and 11 bases stayed unmatched. Written as DNA, the CDR3 is TGTGCCAGCAGCGCTTACCTAGACAGGGGTAGAGAGACCCAGTACTTC. This gives the protein CASSAYLDRGRETQYF.

The chain combines TRBV28 with TRBJ2-7, with 7 bases matching TRBD1. The CDR3 is 14 residues long. In germline, CDR1 is MDHEN, CDR2 SYDVKM. The junction had 3 bases not matched to a gene; V was cut back by 2 bases and J by 2 bases. The DNA of the CDR3 is TGTGCCAGCAGTTTAACCGACAGGGCCTACGAGCAGTACTTC. The encoded protein is CASSLTDRAYEQYF.

This chain links TRBV10-3 with TRBJ1-2, with D perhaps matching TRBD1 (5 bases). This CDR3 is built from 11 residues. The V gene lost 10 bases and the J gene lost 8 bases, with 14 bases spanning the gap. Germline V gene data show CDR1 as ENHRY and CDR2 as SYGVKD. The CDR3 sequence: CATNAGDGYTF. The CDR3 region has the DNA TGTGCCACCAATGCGGGGGACGGCTACACCTTC.

This clone appeared a few times. The CDR3 reads CASSPTDSNEQFF. DNA of the CDR3: TGTGCCAGCAGCCCCACTGACAGCAATGAGCAGTTCTTC. The V gene is TRBV7-8, the J gene TRBJ2-1; the D gene is possibly TRBD1 (5 bases). The CDR3 covers 13 residues. Trimming left V 5 bases short and J 6 bases short, with 11 bases between. Looked up from germline, CDR1 is SGHVS and CDR2 is FQNEAQ.

The J gene is TRBJ2-7, the V gene TRBV7-9, with D perhaps matching TRBD2 (6 bases). The CDR3 extends over 15 amino acids. The V and J ends lost 2 bases and 1 base respectively, with 12 bases between them. Germline loops: CDR1 SEHNR, CDR2 FQNEAQ (reference sequence). This chain's CDR3 is CASSLMSGVSYEQYF. The CDR3 DNA reads TGTGCCAGCAGCTTAATGTCGGGAGTATCCTACGAGCAGTACTTC. The full variable domain, rest sourced from reference TRBV7-9 and TRBJ2-7, is DTGVSQNPRHKITKRGQNVTFRCDPISEHNRLYWYRQTLGQGPEFLTYFQNEAQLEKSRLLSDRFSAERPKGSFSTLEIQRTEQGDSAMYLCASSLMSGVSYEQYFGPGTRLTVT.

The chain is built from TRBV7-2 and TRBJ2-3; D is possibly TRBD2 (5 bases). The germline gives CDR1 SGHTA, CDR2 FQGNSA. Trimming left V 3 bases short and J 2 bases short, with 9 bases between. The CDR3 loop spans 14 amino acids. CDR3 sequence reads: CASSLSRDTDTQYF. DNA of the CDR3: TGTGCCAGCAGCTTGAGCCGGGACACAGATACGCAGTATTTT.

The chain joins TRBV28 to TRBJ2-7; a possible D gene is TRBD2 (6 bases). Trimming left V 6 bases short and J 3 bases short, with 15 bases between. Per the germline V gene, CDR1 is MDHEN and CDR2 is SYDVKM. The CDR3 totals 14 residues. CDR3 in amino acids: CASRPRGTIYEQYF. The CDR3 DNA reads TGTGCCAGCAGACCCCGCGGGACCATCTACGAGCAGTACTTC.

This chain links TRBV27 with TRBJ1-2, with a tentative D call TRBD1 (5 bases). Germline V gives CDR1 MNHEY, CDR2 SMNVEV (reference sequence). This CDR3 is 14 amino acids long. V was clipped by 2 bases and J by 5 bases, with 12 bases between them. The CDR3 DNA reads TGTGCCAGCAGTTTAGAACGGGACGGGTATGGCTACACCTTC. The encoded protein is CASSLERDGYGYTF.

This clone was counted between two and nine times. The CDR3 nucleotides are TGTGCCAGCCACAGATCAGATACGCAGTATTTT. Encoded protein: CASHRSDTQYF. The chain employs TRBV5-6 and TRBJ2-3; D remains unclear. CDR1 and CDR2 (germline): SGHDT, YYEEEE. CDR3 length: 11 residues. The V gene lost 7 bases and the J gene lost 4 bases, with 7 bases spanning the gap.

The chain links TRBV27 to TRBJ1-2; D unresolved. Germline CDR1 is MNHEY and CDR2 is SMNVEV (reference sequence). The CDR3 is 15 residues long. Trimming removed 2 bases at V and 5 bases at J, with 15 bases between. CDR3 in DNA: TGTGCCAGCAGTTTAGATGCGCGGGGTGGATATGGCTACACCTTC. Its translation: CASSLDARGGYGYTF.

V gene TRBV6-5 combines with J gene TRBJ2-2; 7 bases align to TRBD2. J lost 6 bases, V lost 5 bases, and 9 bases had no gene match. Germline V gene sequence: CDR1 MNHEY, CDR2 SVGAGI. The CDR3 is made up of 15 amino acids. The CDR3: CASSPRPSGSGELFF. CDR3 nucleotides: TGTGCCAGCAGTCCCCGGCCTAGCGGATCCGGGGAGCTGTTTTTT.

This clone was observed a few times. This chain's CDR3 is CASSLGPRQGSEQYF. The CDR3 DNA is TGTGCCAGCAGCTTAGGTCCGCGACAGGGGTCCGAGCAGTACTTC. The chain joins TRBV7-6 to TRBJ2-7; TRBD1 aligns across 8 bases. V shed 1 base, J shed 6 bases, and the junction held 8 bases outside the gene matches. Germline-derived CDR1 and CDR2 are SGHVS and FNYEAQ. CDR3 length: 15 residues. The whole variable domain, remainder taken from reference TRBV7-6 and TRBJ2-7, is GAGVSQSPRYKVTKRGQDVALRCDPISGHVSLYWYRQALGQGPEFLTYFNYEAQQDKSGLPNDRFSAERPEGSISTLTIQRTEQRDSAMYRCASSLGPRQGSEQYFGPGTRLTVT.

The chain couples TRBV10-3 to TRBJ2-1; 8 nucleotides agree with TRBD2. The CDR3 sequence is 14 residues long. Germline V gene data show CDR1 as ENHRY and CDR2 as SYGVKD. V was clipped by 4 bases and J by 5 bases; unmatched bases: 4. CDR3 in DNA: TGTGCCATCAGTGTGCGGGAGGACAACAATGAGCAGTTCTTC. Translating it yields CAISVREDNNEQFF.

The sample holds a few counts of this clone. The rearrangement uses TRBV28 and TRBJ2-7; tentatively, D is TRBD1 or TRBD2 (5 bases each). Germline loops: CDR1 MDHEN, CDR2 SYDVKM. Trimming cost V 1 base and J 8 bases, with 9 bases left between them. The CDR3 totals 12 residues. CDR3 in amino acids: CASSLSPGQQYF. DNA for the CDR3: TGTGCCAGCAGTTTATCCCCGGGACAGCAGTACTTC.

This clone has a handful of counts. The chain joins TRBV10-3 to TRBJ2-7; D is uncertain. The CDR3 extends over 12 amino acids. V lost 2 bases and J lost 5, with 7 bases in between. In germline, CDR1 is ENHRY, CDR2 SYGVKD. CDR3 protein: CAISEMANEQYF. The CDR3 DNA is TGTGCCATCAGTGAGATGGCCAACGAGCAGTACTTC.

In regard to this clone: A much larger clonotype is one base distant, so this may be a read error. The chain couples TRBV7-2 to TRBJ2-5; D not resolved. CDR1 is SGHTA and CDR2 is FQGNSA in the germline V gene. The CDR3 consists of 12 residues. V was trimmed by 3 bases and J by 3 bases, leaving 5 bases between them. Here the CDR3 DNA reads TGTGCCAGCAGCTTGTTCGAAGAGACCCAGTACTTC. Amino acids: CASSLFEETQYF.